Following are 25 T cell receptor beta chains from one sample sequenced in a study of T cell repertoires in cytomegalovirus infection. TCRdb analysed the reads with MiXCR anew, one entry per CDR3 protein. Of some 600,000 distinct CDR3 sequences in the sample, roughly a quarter were seen once. Sequencing was performed on CD8+ T cells from PBMCs. The receptor source for this set is a human donor in good health (CMV status not recorded). Some clones in this sample may be carry-over from other donors' samples.

The chain employs TRBV11-3 and TRBJ1-1; no clear D. The germline V and J ends were trimmed by 7 bases and 2 bases, with 14 bases remaining between them. The CDR3 has 14 residues. Germline CDR1 reads SGHNT; CDR2 reads YENEEA. The CDR3 loop reads CASTRKPTNTEAFF. The CDR3 bases are TGTGCCAGCACCCGCAAGCCCACCAACACTGAAGCTTTCTTT.

This clonotype was seen more than once but under ten times. The chain uses TRBV24-1 and TRBJ2-1; D may be TRBD2 (7 bases). There are 13 residues in the CDR3. Germline loops: CDR1 KGHDR, CDR2 SFDVKD. Trimming stripped 6 bases from V and 5 bases from J, with 10 bases between. CDR3 loop: CATSPGGNNEQFF. In DNA, the CDR3 is TGTGCCACCAGTCCGGGGGGCAACAATGAGCAGTTCTTC.

This clonotype was found a few times. The chain recombines TRBV5-5 with TRBJ2-1, with 16 bases identical to TRBD2. Germline trimming cut 3 bases from V and 7 bases from J; bases unmatched to any gene: 7. The CDR3 loop spans 17 amino acids. Germline CDR1 and CDR2: SGHKS and YYEKEE (reference sequence). This chain's CDR3 is CASSSPGTSGGVNEQFF. The CDR3, as DNA: TGTGCCAGCAGCTCTCCAGGGACTAGCGGGGGGGTTAATGAGCAGTTCTTC.

This clonotype occurred many times. The chain joins TRBV7-9 to TRBJ2-5; D remains ambiguous. V was pared by 4 bases and J by 0 bases, with 9 bases between. Germline V CDR1 and CDR2: SEHNR, FQNEAQ (reference sequence). The CDR3 length is 14 residues. The CDR3 bases are TGTGCCAGCAGCTCCTCCGGCAACCAAGAGACCCAGTACTTC. Protein product: CASSSSGNQETQYF.

This clonotype has more than one count but fewer than ten. V gene TRBV11-2 combines with J gene TRBJ2-3, with a weak D call TRBD2 (5 bases). Trimming pared 3 bases from V and 2 bases from J, leaving 9 bases between. The CDR3 extends over 14 amino acids. Per the germline V gene, CDR1 is SGHAT and CDR2 is FQNNGV. CDR3 in amino acids: CASSFGAVTDTQYF. CDR3 nucleotide sequence: TGTGCCAGCAGCTTTGGAGCGGTCACAGATACGCAGTATTTT.

The rearrangement links TRBV7-8 to TRBJ1-1; weak D call: TRBD1 (5 bases). The CDR3 consists of 15 residues. Trimming took off 4 bases at V and 1 base at J, with 13 bases between the two ends. In germline, CDR1 is SGHVS, CDR2 FQNEAQ. In nucleotides, the CDR3 is TGTGCCAGCAGCTCGGGACCCCTCAGGAACACTGAAGCTTTCTTT. This gives the protein CASSSGPLRNTEAFF.

The table lists this clonotype with a few counts. The chain recombines TRBV14 with TRBJ2-1; 7 bases map to TRBD2. Germline CDR1 reads SGHDN; CDR2 reads FVKESK. The CDR3 has 13 amino acids. The junction had 6 bases not matched to a gene; V was cut back by 7 bases and J by 6 bases. CDR3 nucleotides: TGTGCCAGCACCCCGGGAGGATTCAATGAGCAGTTCTTC. It is translated as CASTPGGFNEQFF. Using reference TRBV14 and TRBJ2-1 for the parts outside the CDR3, the full variable domain is EAGVTQFPSHSVIEKGQTVTLRCDPISGHDNLYWYRRVMGKEIKFLLHFVKESKQDESGMPNNRFLAERTGGTYSTLKVQPAELEDSGVYFCASTPGGFNEQFFGPGTRLTVL.

V and J are TRBV7-8 and TRBJ2-7; D tentatively reads TRBD1 or TRBD2 (5 bases each). V was shortened by 10 bases and J by 0 bases, with 13 bases between the two germline ends. Germline loops: CDR1 SGHVS, CDR2 FQNEAQ. The CDR3 totals 13 residues. Written as DNA, the CDR3 is TGTGCCATCAGAGGGACCCACTCCTACGAGCAGTACTTC. Amino acids: CAIRGTHSYEQYF. Using reference TRBV7-8 and TRBJ2-7 for the parts outside the CDR3, the full variable domain is GAGVSQSPRYKVAKRGQDVALRCDPISGHVSLFWYQQALGQGPEFLTYFQNEAQLDKSGLPSDRFFAERPEGSVSTLKIQRTQQEDSAVYLCAIRGTHSYEQYFGPGTRLTVT.

This clonotype showed up just a few times. The V call is TRBV28, the J call TRBJ2-7, with D perhaps TRBD1 (5 bases). Deletions cut 6 bases from V and 2 bases from J, with 14 bases between. CDR1 is MDHEN and CDR2 is SYDVKM in the germline V gene. This CDR3 is 14 amino acids long. The CDR3 DNA follows: TGTGCCAGCAGCCTCCCGGACATAGCCTACGAGCAGTACGTC. It is translated as CASSLPDIAYEQYV.

CDR3 in amino acids: CASSDGGDRVAPYEQYV. DNA for the CDR3: TGTGCCAGCAGTGATGGTGGGGACAGGGTAGCCCCTTACGAGCAGTACGTC. The chain combines TRBV2 with TRBJ2-7; 9 bases match TRBD1. Per germline, CDR1 SNHLY and CDR2 FYNNEI. V gave up 3 bases and J gave up 4 bases; unmatched junction bases: 13. The CDR3 is 17 residues long.

On this clonotype: Being one base from a much bigger clone, this may be a read error. The chain employs TRBV7-6 and TRBJ2-1; possibly TRBD1 for D (5 bases). CDR1 and CDR2 from the germline V gene are SGHVS and FNYEAQ. The length of the CDR3 is 15 residues. CDR3 DNA: TGTGCTAGCAGCCCCCCAGGCAGGGCCTGGGATGAGCAGTTCTTC. It translates to CASSPPGRAWDEQFF. Variable domain in full (rest from reference TRBV7-6 and TRBJ2-1): GAGVSQSPRYKVTKRGQDVALRCDPISGHVSLYWYRQALGQGPEFLTYFNYEAQQDKSGLPNDRFSAERPEGSISTLTIQRTEQRDSAMYRCASSPPGRAWDEQFFGPGTRLTVL.

The CDR3 loop is CASLRTSNTEAFF. The CDR3 DNA reads as TGTGCCAGTCTCCGGACAAGTAACACTGAAGCTTTCTTT. This rearrangement joins TRBV19 to TRBJ1-1, with D perhaps matching TRBD1 (5 bases). V lost 8 bases and J lost 2, with 12 bases in between. Germline V lookup: CDR1 LNHDA, CDR2 SQIVND (reference sequence). The CDR3 is 13 amino acids.

Turning to this clonotype: Germline is not matched at one junction end, which may reflect a read error. DNA for the CDR3: TGTGCCAGCACCTTAGAGGTGTACAATGAGCAGTTCTTC. This sequence encodes CASTLEVYNEQFF. The chain uses TRBV7-6 and TRBJ2-1; no definite D call. Germline CDR1 reads SGHVS; CDR2 reads FNYEAQ. This CDR3 region has 13 residues.

This clonotype was observed once. This chain links TRBV7-4 with TRBJ1-3; TRBD1 aligns across 7 bases. V was pared by 4 bases and J by 4 bases, with 7 bases of the junction left unmatched. CDR3 length: 15 residues. The germline V gene encodes CDR1 SGHVT and CDR2 SQSDAQ. The CDR3 DNA is TGTGCCAGCAGCTCAGACAGGGAGGCCGGAAACACCATATATTTT. Translation gives CASSSDREAGNTIYF.

In its sample, this clonotype was seen many times. The chain has TRBV7-2 and TRBJ2-4; maybe TRBD1 (5 bases). Germline V CDR1 and CDR2: SGHTA, FQGNSA. V was trimmed by 3 bases and J by 0 bases, leaving 21 bases between them. This CDR3 region has 19 residues. The chain's CDR3 is CASSFSRSGPNLAKNIQYF. In nucleotides, the CDR3 is TGTGCCAGCAGCTTCTCCCGCTCAGGGCCGAACCTAGCCAAAAACATTCAGTACTTC.

This clonotype has a handful of counts. The V gene is TRBV4-2, the J gene TRBJ1-2; D is uncertain. V gave up 0 bases and J gave up 8 bases, with 10 bases separating them. CDR1 is LGHNA and CDR2 is YNFKEQ in the germline V gene. This CDR3 contains 13 residues. CDR3: CASSQDLLRGYTF. CDR3 sequence (DNA): TGTGCCAGCAGCCAAGATTTGCTGAGAGGCTACACCTTC.

This chain joins TRBV10-3 and TRBJ2-7, with 7 bases aligning to TRBD1. J lost 0 bases, V lost 9 bases, and 5 bases had no gene match. This CDR3 has 13 residues. Germline lookup yields CDR1 ENHRY and CDR2 SYGVKD. CDR3 sequence reads: CAMKGDSSYEQYF. The CDR3 DNA is TGTGCCATGAAGGGGGACAGCTCCTACGAGCAGTACTTC.

This clonotype was seen many times. The CDR3 loop is CASSLSGYTGELFF. In DNA form, the CDR3 reads TGTGCCAGCAGCTTATCAGGGTACACCGGGGAGCTGTTTTTT. The V call is TRBV7-8, the J call TRBJ2-2, with D perhaps TRBD1 (5 bases). Germline V gene data show CDR1 as SGHVS and CDR2 as FQNEAQ. CDR3 size: 14 residues. V lost 2 bases, J lost 3 bases, and 7 bases lay in between.

This clonotype appeared many times. This chain joins TRBV7-2 and TRBJ2-1; 11 bases match TRBD2. The V gene end was trimmed by 3 bases and the J gene end by 4 bases; junction bases not matched to a gene: 2. Per germline, CDR1 SGHTA and CDR2 FQGNSA. This CDR3 has 15 amino acids. CDR3 sequence reads: CASSFSGGVYNEQFF. CDR3 in DNA: TGTGCCAGCAGCTTTAGCGGGGGGGTTTACAATGAGCAGTTCTTC.

At least ten counts were recorded for this clonotype. This sequence joins TRBV7-2 and TRBJ2-2; D is unresolved. The germline V gene has CDR1 SGHTA and CDR2 FQGNSA. CDR3 length: 14 residues. Trimming cost V 3 bases and J 6 bases, with 11 bases left between them. The CDR3 here is CASSFTLQSGELFF. The CDR3 DNA reads TGTGCCAGCAGCTTCACATTGCAGTCCGGGGAGCTGTTTTTT.

Many counts were recorded for this clonotype. The chain carries TRBV28 and TRBJ1-2, with D unresolved. Per germline, CDR1 MDHEN and CDR2 SYDVKM. The CDR3 covers 15 residues. Trimming stripped 6 bases from V and 0 bases from J, with 14 bases between. CDR3: CASSPEFGPNYGYTF. CDR3 coding DNA: TGTGCCAGCAGCCCCGAATTTGGCCCTAACTATGGCTACACCTTC.

This clonotype has ten or more counts. At one boundary the junction diverges from the germline segment, which might be a read error. V and J are TRBV11-2 and TRBJ1-1; D not certain. The CDR3 is made up of 12 amino acids. Germline V CDR1 and CDR2: SGHAT, FQNNGV. CDR3 loop: CASTLRVTEAFF. CDR3 DNA sequence: TGTGCCAGCACCTTAAGAGTCACTGAAGCTTTCTTT.

This chain links TRBV29-1 with TRBJ2-5, with D tentatively TRBD1 (5 bases). Germline V lookup: CDR1 SQVTM, CDR2 ANQGSEA. The CDR3 extends over 13 amino acids. With 1 base removed from V and 1 base from J, the gap between germline ends came to 7 bases. Here the CDR3 DNA reads TGCAGCGTTGAAGGCGACAGCCAAGAGACCCAGTACTTC. Protein: CSVEGDSQETQYF.

V gene TRBV20-1 combines with J gene TRBJ2-5, with unresolved D. Trimming stripped 7 bases from V and 1 base from J, with 10 bases between. From germline, CDR1 is DFQATT and CDR2 SNEGSKA (reference sequence). This CDR3 region has 12 residues. CDR3 DNA: TGCAGTGGTACTGAGACCCAAGAGACCCAGTACTTC. Its protein product is CSGTETQETQYF.

This clonotype was seen once. The gene calls are TRBV7-9 and TRBJ2-2, with D perhaps matching TRBD2 (5 bases). The ends were cut back, 1 base at V and 1 base at J, with 19 bases in the middle. The CDR3 length is 19 residues. Per germline, CDR1 SEHNR and CDR2 FQNEAQ (reference sequence). CDR3 DNA: TGTGCCAGCAGCTTAGAGCCGGGGATGAATCTAATGAACACCGGGGAGCTGTTTTTT. This gives the protein CASSLEPGMNLMNTGELFF.